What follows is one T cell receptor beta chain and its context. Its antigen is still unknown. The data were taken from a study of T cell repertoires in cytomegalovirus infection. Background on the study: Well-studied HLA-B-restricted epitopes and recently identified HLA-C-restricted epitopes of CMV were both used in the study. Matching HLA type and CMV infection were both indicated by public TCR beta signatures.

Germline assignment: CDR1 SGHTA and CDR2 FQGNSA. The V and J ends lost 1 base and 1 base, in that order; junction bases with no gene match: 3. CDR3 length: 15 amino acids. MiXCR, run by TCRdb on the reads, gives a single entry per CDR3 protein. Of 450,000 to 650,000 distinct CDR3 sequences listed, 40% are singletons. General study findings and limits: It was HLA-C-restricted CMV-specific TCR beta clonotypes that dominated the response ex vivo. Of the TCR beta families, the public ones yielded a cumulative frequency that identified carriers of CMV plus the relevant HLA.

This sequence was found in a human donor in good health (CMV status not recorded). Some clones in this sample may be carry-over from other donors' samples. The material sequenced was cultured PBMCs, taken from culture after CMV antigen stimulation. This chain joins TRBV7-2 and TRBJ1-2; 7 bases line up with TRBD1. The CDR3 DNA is TGTGCCAGCAGCTTAGTAGACAGGGATAACTATGGCTACACCTTC. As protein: CASSLVDRDNYGYTF. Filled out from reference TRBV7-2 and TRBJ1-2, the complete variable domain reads GAGVSQSPSNKVTEKGKDVELRCDPISGHTALYWYRQSLGQGLEFLIYFQGNSAPDKSGLPSDRFSAERTGGSVSTLTIQRTQQEDSAVYLCASSLVDRDNYGYTFGSGTRLTVV.